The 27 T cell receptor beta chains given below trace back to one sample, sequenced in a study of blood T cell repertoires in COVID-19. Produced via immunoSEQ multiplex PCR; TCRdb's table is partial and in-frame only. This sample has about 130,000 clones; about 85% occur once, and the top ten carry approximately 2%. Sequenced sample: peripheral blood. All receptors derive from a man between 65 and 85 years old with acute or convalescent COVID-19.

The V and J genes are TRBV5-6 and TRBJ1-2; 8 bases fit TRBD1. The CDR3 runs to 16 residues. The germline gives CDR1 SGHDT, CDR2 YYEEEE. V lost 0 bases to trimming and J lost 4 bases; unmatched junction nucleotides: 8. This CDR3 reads CASSLARGQGGYGYTF. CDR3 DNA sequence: TGTGCCAGCAGCTTGGCCAGAGGACAGGGAGGCTATGGCTACACCTTC.

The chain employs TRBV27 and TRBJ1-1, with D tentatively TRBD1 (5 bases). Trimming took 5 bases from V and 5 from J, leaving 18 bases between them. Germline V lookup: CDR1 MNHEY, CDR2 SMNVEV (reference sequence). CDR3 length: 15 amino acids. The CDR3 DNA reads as TGTGCCAGCAGTGCACCGTTGGGGGGAGGGACTGAAGCTTTCTTT. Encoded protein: CASSAPLGGGTEAFF.

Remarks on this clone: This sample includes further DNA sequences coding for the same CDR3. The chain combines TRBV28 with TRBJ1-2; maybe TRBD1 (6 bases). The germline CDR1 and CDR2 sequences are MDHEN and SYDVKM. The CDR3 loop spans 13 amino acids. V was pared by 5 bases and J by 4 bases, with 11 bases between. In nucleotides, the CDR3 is TGTGCCAGCAGTCTTGGACAGCTCTATGGCTACACCTTC. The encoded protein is CASSLGQLYGYTF.

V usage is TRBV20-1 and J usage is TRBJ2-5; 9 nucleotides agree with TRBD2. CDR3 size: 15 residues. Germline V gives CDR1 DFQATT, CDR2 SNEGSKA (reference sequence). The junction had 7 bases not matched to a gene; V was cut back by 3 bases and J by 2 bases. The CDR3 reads CSASQRGARQETQYF. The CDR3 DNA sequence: TGCAGTGCTAGTCAGCGGGGGGCTCGTCAAGAGACCCAGTACTTC.

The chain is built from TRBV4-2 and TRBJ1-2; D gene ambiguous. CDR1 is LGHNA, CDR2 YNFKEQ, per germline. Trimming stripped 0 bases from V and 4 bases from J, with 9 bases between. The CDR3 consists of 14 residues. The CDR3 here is CASSQEPGLYGYTF. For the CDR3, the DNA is TGTGCCAGCAGCCAAGAGCCAGGACTCTATGGCTACACCTTC.

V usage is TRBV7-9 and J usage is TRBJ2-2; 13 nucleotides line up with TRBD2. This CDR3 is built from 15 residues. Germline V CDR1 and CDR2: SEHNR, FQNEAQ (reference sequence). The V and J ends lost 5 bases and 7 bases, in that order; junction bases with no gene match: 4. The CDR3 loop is CASSHGLAGVGELFF. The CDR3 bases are TGTGCCAGCAGCCACGGACTAGCGGGGGTCGGGGAGCTGTTTTTT.

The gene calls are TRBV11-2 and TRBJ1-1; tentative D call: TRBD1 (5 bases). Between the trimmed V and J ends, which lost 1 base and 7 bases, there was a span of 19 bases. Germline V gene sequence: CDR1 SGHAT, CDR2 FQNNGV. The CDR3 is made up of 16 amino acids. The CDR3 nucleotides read TGTGCCAGCAGCTTAGGGGGTAGGCAGGGTACCGTTGAAGCTTTCTTT. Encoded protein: CASSLGGRQGTVEAFF.

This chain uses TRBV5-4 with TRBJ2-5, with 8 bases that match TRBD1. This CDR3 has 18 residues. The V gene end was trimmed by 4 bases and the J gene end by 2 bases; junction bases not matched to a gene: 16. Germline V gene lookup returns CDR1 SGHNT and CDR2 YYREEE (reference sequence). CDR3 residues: CASSLDRVSWYRQETQYF. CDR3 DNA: TGTGCCAGCAGCCTGGACAGGGTTTCCTGGTATCGACAAGAGACCCAGTACTTC.

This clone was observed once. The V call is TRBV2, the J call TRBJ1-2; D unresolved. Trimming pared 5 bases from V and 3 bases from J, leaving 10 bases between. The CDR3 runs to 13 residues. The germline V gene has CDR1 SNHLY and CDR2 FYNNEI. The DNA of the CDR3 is TGTGCCAGCAGTAACAGCAGATACTATGGCTACACCTTC. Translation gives CASSNSRYYGYTF. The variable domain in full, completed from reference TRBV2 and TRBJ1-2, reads EPEVTQTPSHQVTQMGQEVILRCVPISNHLYFYWYRQILGQKVEFLVSFYNNEISEKSEIFDDQFSVERPDGSNFTLKIRSTKLEDSAMYFCASSNSRYYGYTFGSGTRLTVV.

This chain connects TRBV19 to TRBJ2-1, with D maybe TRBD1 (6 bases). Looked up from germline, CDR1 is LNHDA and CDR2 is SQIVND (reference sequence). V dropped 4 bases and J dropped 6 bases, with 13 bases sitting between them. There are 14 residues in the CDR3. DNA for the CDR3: TGTGCCAGTAGTACCGGGACATTGGGCAATGAGCAGTTCTTC. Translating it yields CASSTGTLGNEQFF.

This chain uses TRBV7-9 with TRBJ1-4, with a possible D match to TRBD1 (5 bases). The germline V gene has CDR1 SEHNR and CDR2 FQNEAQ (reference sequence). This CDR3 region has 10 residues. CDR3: CAAGDEKLFF. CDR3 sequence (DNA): TGTGCAGCGGGGGATGAAAAACTGTTTTTT.

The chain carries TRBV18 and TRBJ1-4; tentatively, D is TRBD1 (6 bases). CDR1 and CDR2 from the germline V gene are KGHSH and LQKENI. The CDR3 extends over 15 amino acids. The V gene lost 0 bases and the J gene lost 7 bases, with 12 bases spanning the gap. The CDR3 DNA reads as TGTGCCAGCTCACCACCTTCAGGGGATCCTGAAAAACTGTTTTTT. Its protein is CASSPPSGDPEKLFF.

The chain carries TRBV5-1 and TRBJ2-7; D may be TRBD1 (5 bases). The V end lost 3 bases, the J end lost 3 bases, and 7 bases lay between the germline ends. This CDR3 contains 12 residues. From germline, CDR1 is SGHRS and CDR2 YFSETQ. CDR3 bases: TGCGCCAGCAGCTCCACAGGCTACGAGCAGTACTTC. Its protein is CASSSTGYEQYF.

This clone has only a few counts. The CDR3 coding sequence is TGTGCCAGCAGTAACAACAGGGTAGACATTCAGTACTTC. Translating gives CASSNNRVDIQYF. This rearrangement joins TRBV6-5 to TRBJ2-4; D possibly corresponds to TRBD1 (6 bases). The CDR3 loop spans 13 amino acids. Germline loops: CDR1 MNHEY, CDR2 SVGAGI. With 5 bases removed from V and 8 bases from J, the gap between germline ends came to 13 bases.

CDR3 nucleotides: TGTGCCAGCAGTCTACAGGGGGCCGTGGGCTACACCTTC. Protein: CASSLQGAVGYTF. The chain carries TRBV12-3 or TRBV12-4 and TRBJ1-2; 9 positions agree with TRBD1. CDR3 length: 13 amino acids. Unmatched junction bases numbered 6, after V lost 5 bases and J lost 8 bases.

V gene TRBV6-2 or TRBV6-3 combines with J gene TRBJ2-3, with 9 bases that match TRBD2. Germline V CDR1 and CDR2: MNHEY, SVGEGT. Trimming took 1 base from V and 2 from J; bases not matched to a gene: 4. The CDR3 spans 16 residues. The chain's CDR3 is CASSYYGLAPTDTQYF. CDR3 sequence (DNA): TGTGCCAGCAGTTACTATGGACTAGCGCCCACAGATACGCAGTATTTT.

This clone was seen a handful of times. The DNA of the CDR3 is TGTGCCAGCAGCTTAGATCAGACGGGTCTGGCTACAGATACGCAGTATTTT. This encodes CASSLDQTGLATDTQYF. V and J are TRBV11-2 and TRBJ2-3; D gene ambiguous. Germline CDR1 and CDR2: SGHAT and FQNNGV. Trimming pared 0 bases from V and 3 bases from J, leaving 16 bases between. The CDR3 loop spans 17 amino acids.

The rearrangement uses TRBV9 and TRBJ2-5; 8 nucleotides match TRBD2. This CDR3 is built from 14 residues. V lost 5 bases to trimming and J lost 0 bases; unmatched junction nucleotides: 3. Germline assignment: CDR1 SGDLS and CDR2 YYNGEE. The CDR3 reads CASSFGGDQETQYF. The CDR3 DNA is TGTGCCAGCAGTTTCGGGGGGGACCAAGAGACCCAGTACTTC. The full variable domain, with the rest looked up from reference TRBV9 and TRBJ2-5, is DSGVTQTPKHLITATGQRVTLRCSPRSGDLSVYWYQQSLDQGLQFLIQYYNGEERAKGNILERFSAQQFPDLHSELNLSSLELGDSALYFCASSFGGDQETQYFGPGTRLLVL.

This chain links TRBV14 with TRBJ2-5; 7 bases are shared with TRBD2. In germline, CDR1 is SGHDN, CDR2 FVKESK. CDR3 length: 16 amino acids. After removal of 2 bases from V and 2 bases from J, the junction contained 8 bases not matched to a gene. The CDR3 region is CASSQQSGGRQETQYF. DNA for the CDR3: TGTGCCAGCAGCCAACAGTCGGGGGGAAGACAAGAGACCCAGTACTTC.

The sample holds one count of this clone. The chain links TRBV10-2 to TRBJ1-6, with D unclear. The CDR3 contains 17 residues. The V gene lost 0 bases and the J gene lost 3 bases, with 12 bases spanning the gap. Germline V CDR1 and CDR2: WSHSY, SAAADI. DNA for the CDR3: TGCGCCAGCAGTGAGTCAACGTCAGTTGGCTATAATTCACCCCTCCACTTT. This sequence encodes CASSESTSVGYNSPLHF.

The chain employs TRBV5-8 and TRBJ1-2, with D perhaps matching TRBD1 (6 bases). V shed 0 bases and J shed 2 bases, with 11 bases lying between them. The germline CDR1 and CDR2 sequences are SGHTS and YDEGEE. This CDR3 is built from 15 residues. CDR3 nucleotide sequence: TGTGCCAGCAGCTTGGAGGACAGAATCAACTATGGCTACACCTTC. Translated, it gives CASSLEDRINYGYTF.

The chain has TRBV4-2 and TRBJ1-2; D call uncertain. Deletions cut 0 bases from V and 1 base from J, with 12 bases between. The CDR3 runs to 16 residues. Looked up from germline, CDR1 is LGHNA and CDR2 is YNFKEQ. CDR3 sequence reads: CASSQDQRGFNYGYTF. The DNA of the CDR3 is TGTGCCAGCAGCCAAGATCAACGGGGTTTTAACTATGGCTACACCTTC.

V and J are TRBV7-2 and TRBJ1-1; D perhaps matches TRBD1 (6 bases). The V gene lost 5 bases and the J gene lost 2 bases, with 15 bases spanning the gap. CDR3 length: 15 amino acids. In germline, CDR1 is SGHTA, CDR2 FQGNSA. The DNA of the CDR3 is TGTGCCAGCAGCCTTAGGGGGGGAGGAAACACTGAAGCTTTCTTT. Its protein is CASSLRGGGNTEAFF. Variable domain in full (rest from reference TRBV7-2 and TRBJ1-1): GAGVSQSPSNKVTEKGKDVELRCDPISGHTALYWYRQSLGQGLEFLIYFQGNSAPDKSGLPSDRFSAERTGGSVSTLTIQRTQQEDSAVYLCASSLRGGGNTEAFFGQGTRLTVV.

The CDR3 protein is CASSDAGNTGNTIYF. In nucleotides, the CDR3 is TGTGCCAGCAGTGATGCAGGGAATACTGGAAACACCATATATTTT. This chain joins TRBV25-1 and TRBJ1-3, with D possibly matching TRBD1 (5 bases). V was pared by 3 bases and J by 2 bases, with 11 bases between. The CDR3 is 15 residues long. CDR1 and CDR2 (germline): MGHDK, SYGVNS.

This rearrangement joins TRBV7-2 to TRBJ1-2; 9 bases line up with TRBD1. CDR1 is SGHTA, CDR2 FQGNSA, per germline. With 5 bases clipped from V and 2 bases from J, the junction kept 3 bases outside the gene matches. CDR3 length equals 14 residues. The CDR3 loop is CASSPTGGNYGYTF. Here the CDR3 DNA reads TGTGCCAGCAGCCCAACAGGGGGCAACTATGGCTACACCTTC.

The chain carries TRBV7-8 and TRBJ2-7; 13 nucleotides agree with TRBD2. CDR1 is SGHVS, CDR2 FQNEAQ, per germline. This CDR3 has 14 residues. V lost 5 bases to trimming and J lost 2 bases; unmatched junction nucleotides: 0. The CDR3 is CASSGTSGAYEQYF. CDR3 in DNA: TGTGCCAGCAGCGGGACTAGCGGGGCCTACGAGCAGTACTTC. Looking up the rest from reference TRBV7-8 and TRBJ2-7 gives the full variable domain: GAGVSQSPRYKVAKRGQDVALRCDPISGHVSLFWYQQALGQGPEFLTYFQNEAQLDKSGLPSDRFFAERPEGSVSTLKIQRTQQEDSAVYLCASSGTSGAYEQYFGPGTRLTVT.

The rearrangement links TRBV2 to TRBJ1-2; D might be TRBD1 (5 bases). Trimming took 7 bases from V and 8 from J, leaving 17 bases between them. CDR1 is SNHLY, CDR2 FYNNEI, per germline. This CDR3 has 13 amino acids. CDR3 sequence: CASTGQGKTGYTF. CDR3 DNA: TGTGCCAGCACTGGACAAGGGAAGACGGGCTACACCTTC.